The 32 T cell receptor beta chains below were found in one sample sequenced in a study of blood T cells in healthy people across ages. Together with a sample-barcoded 5' primer, a J-beta primer mix was included in a second PCR lasting about 6 to 11 cycles. A single record per CDR3 protein comes from TCRdb applying MiXCR to the 5' RACE reads. The table records about 1.1 million distinct CDR3 sequences, roughly two fifths of them present only once. The sample comprised blood. These receptors were collected from a young man in good health.

For the CDR3, the DNA is TGTGCCAGCGAGCCATCCTCGGCCAACTATGGCTACACCTTC. Protein product: CASEPSSANYGYTF. The rearrangement links TRBV6-6 to TRBJ1-2, with D uncertain. This CDR3 region has 14 residues. Trimming pared 8 bases from V and 2 bases from J, leaving 15 bases between. From germline, CDR1 is MNHNY and CDR2 SVGAGI (reference sequence).

V gene TRBV10-3 combines with J gene TRBJ2-1, with D maybe TRBD2 (5 bases). CDR1 ENHRY and CDR2 SYGVKD come from the germline V gene. The CDR3 covers 16 residues. Trimming left V 10 bases short and J 2 bases short, with 21 bases between. The CDR3 region is CATLEGSISAYNEQFF. CDR3 sequence (DNA): TGTGCCACCTTGGAAGGTTCTATTAGCGCCTACAATGAGCAGTTCTTC.

This clonotype occurred many times. The V gene is TRBV12-3 or TRBV12-4, the J gene TRBJ1-5, with unresolved D. The CDR3 is made up of 12 amino acids. Between the trimmed V and J ends, which lost 3 bases and 7 bases, there was a span of 7 bases. CDR3 loop: CASSFSGQPQHF. In DNA, the CDR3 is TGTGCCAGCAGTTTCTCAGGACAGCCCCAGCATTTT.

The chain uses TRBV5-4 and TRBJ1-3; possible D gene TRBD1, 5 bases. CDR3 length: 16 amino acids. Between the trimmed V and J ends, which lost 3 bases and 2 bases, there was a span of 15 bases. The germline V gene has CDR1 SGHNT and CDR2 YYREEE (reference sequence). The CDR3 DNA reads as TGTGCCAGCAGCTCAAGTGCCGGGACCCCTGGAAACACCATATATTTT. This sequence encodes CASSSSAGTPGNTIYF.

Only a few counts were recorded for this clonotype. Written as DNA, the CDR3 is TGTGCCTCGGGGTCGAGTGGCAATCAGCCCCAGCATTTT. It translates to CASGSSGNQPQHF. The chain has TRBV10-3 and TRBJ1-5; D is unclear. This CDR3 has 13 residues. The ends were cut back, 11 bases at V and 2 bases at J, with 13 bases in the middle. Per the germline V gene, CDR1 is ENHRY and CDR2 is SYGVKD.

This clonotype was detected many times. This rearrangement joins TRBV20-1 to TRBJ1-6; D may be TRBD1 (6 bases). This CDR3 is built from 13 residues. V gave up 4 bases and J gave up 9 bases, with 13 bases separating them. Germline-derived CDR1 and CDR2 are DFQATT and SNEGSKA (reference sequence). CDR3 in amino acids: CSANDRLGSPLHF. The CDR3 bases are TGCAGTGCTAACGACAGGTTGGGTTCACCCCTCCACTTT.

V gene TRBV7-6 combines with J gene TRBJ2-5, with TRBD1 matching over 9 bases. CDR3 size: 21 residues. V trimming: 1 base; J trimming: 11 bases; junction bases outside the gene matches: 29. Per germline, CDR1 SGHVS and CDR2 FNYEAQ. The CDR3 region has the DNA TGTGCCAGCAGCTTAGGGTTTTTCCCGGGACAGGGATTACGGGATTACAATGAGCAGTACTTC. It specifies CASSLGFFPGQGLRDYNEQYF.

This clonotype was seen a few times. The rearrangement joins TRBV5-1 to TRBJ1-1; no definite D call. Germline loops: CDR1 SGHRS, CDR2 YFSETQ. V lost 0 bases and J 1 base, leaving 13 bases between the germline ends. The CDR3 runs 16 residues. The CDR3, as DNA: TGCGCCAGCAGCTTGGTCTCGAACAACCCGAACACTGAAGCTTTCTTT. The encoded protein is CASSLVSNNPNTEAFF.

This clonotype was observed a handful of times. The CDR3 reads CASSLRAGFGSEAFF. The CDR3 DNA sequence: TGTGCCAGCAGCTTGAGGGCAGGGTTCGGATCTGAAGCTTTCTTT. The chain is built from TRBV7-6 and TRBJ1-1, with a weak D call TRBD1 (5 bases). This CDR3 spans 15 amino acids. Trimming cost V 3 bases and J 6 bases, with 17 bases left between them. Germline V lookup: CDR1 SGHVS, CDR2 FNYEAQ.

The table lists this clonotype with a few counts. The chain has TRBV5-1 and TRBJ2-3; D remains unclear. CDR1 is SGHRS, CDR2 YFSETQ, per germline. V lost 0 bases and J 5 bases, leaving 7 bases between the germline ends. The CDR3 runs to 13 residues. For the CDR3, the DNA is TGCGCCAGCAGCTTGGCGAGCGAAGATACGCAGTATTTT. This encodes CASSLASEDTQYF.

This clonotype was counted between two and nine times. The rearrangement links TRBV7-9 to TRBJ1-2, with D unclear. CDR1 is SEHNR, CDR2 FQNEAQ, per germline (reference sequence). The V and J ends lost 3 bases and 4 bases respectively, with 12 bases between them. This CDR3 contains 14 residues. CDR3 bases: TGTGCCAGCAGCTTGACGGGATTTCCCTATGGCTACACCTTC. Its translation is CASSLTGFPYGYTF.

The chain joins TRBV3-1 to TRBJ2-3, with TRBD1 matching over 9 bases. Germline-derived CDR1 and CDR2 are LGHDT and YNNKEL (reference sequence). The length of the CDR3 is 14 residues. Unmatched junction bases numbered 5, after V lost 6 bases and J lost 4 bases. The CDR3 loop reads CASRAQGAADTQYF. In nucleotides, the CDR3 is TGTGCCAGCAGGGCACAGGGGGCCGCAGATACGCAGTATTTT.

The chain carries TRBV4-3 and TRBJ2-5; maybe TRBD1 (6 bases). V shed 2 bases and J shed 11 bases, with 15 bases lying between them. Germline lookup yields CDR1 LGHNA and CDR2 YSLEER. There are 13 residues in the CDR3. The CDR3 DNA is TGCGCCAGCAGCCAACGCCCCGGACAGTTGCAGTACTTC. It codes for CASSQRPGQLQYF.

CDR3: CASRYTSGGAQRHRELFF. In DNA form, the CDR3 reads TGTGCCAGCAGATACACTAGCGGGGGGGCCCAACGCCACCGGGAGCTGTTTTTT. V gene TRBV27 combines with J gene TRBJ2-2; 13 nucleotides match TRBD2. V gave up 6 bases and J gave up 9 bases; unmatched junction bases: 16. The CDR3 totals 18 residues. CDR1 is MNHEY, CDR2 SMNVEV, per germline (reference sequence).

CDR3 sequence reads: CASSLASGADTGELFF. The CDR3 region has the DNA TGTGCCAGCAGTTTAGCGTCCGGAGCAGACACCGGGGAGCTGTTTTTT. The chain has TRBV12-3 or TRBV12-4 and TRBJ2-2, with D hard to call. This CDR3 comprises 16 residues. V was pared by 0 bases and J by 3 bases, with 11 bases between.

The J gene is TRBJ1-1, the V gene TRBV12-3 or TRBV12-4; D perhaps matches TRBD1 (6 bases). V lost 8 bases and J 0 bases, leaving 13 bases between the germline ends. The CDR3 is made up of 14 amino acids. The CDR3 region has the DNA TGTGCCAGCGGGGGGCAGAGCATGAACACTGAAGCTTTCTTT. Amino acids: CASGGQSMNTEAFF.

This clonotype was detected only a few times. The V and J genes are TRBV20-1 and TRBJ2-5, with 12 bases aligning to TRBD2. The length of the CDR3 is 16 residues. The V gene end was trimmed by 0 bases and the J gene end by 4 bases; junction bases not matched to a gene: 6. Germline CDR1 and CDR2: DFQATT and SNEGSKA (reference sequence). The CDR3, as DNA: TGCAGTGCTAGAGATTGGACTAGCGGGGTTCGAGAGACCCAGTACTTC. It encodes CSARDWTSGVRETQYF.

This clonotype was counted between two and nine times. The chain recombines TRBV6-5 with TRBJ1-6, with 9 bases fitting TRBD1. The CDR3 covers 16 residues. The V gene's germline CDR1 is MNHEY and CDR2 SVGAGI. V gave up 5 bases and J gave up 9 bases; unmatched junction bases: 11. The CDR3 nucleotides are TGTGCCAGCAGTACCCGGGACAGGGCAGTTTTTTCACCCCTCCACTTT. Translating gives CASSTRDRAVFSPLHF.

This clonotype was found once. A much larger clone sits a single nucleotide away, making a read error possible. The V call is TRBV7-3, the J call TRBJ1-6; tentative D call: TRBD1 (6 bases). This CDR3 is built from 14 residues. In germline, CDR1 is SGHTA, CDR2 FQGTGA. CDR3 protein: CANSLDSYNSPLHF. DNA of the CDR3: TGTGCCAACAGCTTGGACAGCTATAATTCACCCCTCCACTTT.

The J gene is TRBJ1-5, the V gene TRBV2; TRBD1 is a possible D gene (6 bases). The CDR3 totals 14 residues. Germline assignment: CDR1 SNHLY and CDR2 FYNNEI. Trimming removed 4 bases at V and 7 bases at J, with 14 bases between. CDR3: CASSVGRGFQPQHF. CDR3 in DNA: TGTGCCAGCAGTGTTGGCAGGGGTTTCCAGCCCCAGCATTTT.

This clonotype came up once. The rearrangement joins TRBV14 to TRBJ1-4, with D possibly being TRBD1 (5 bases). The V gene's germline CDR1 is SGHDN and CDR2 FVKESK. The V and J ends lost 3 bases and 8 bases respectively, with 13 bases between them. The CDR3 is made up of 14 amino acids. The CDR3 is CASSHGALREKLFF. In DNA, the CDR3 is TGTGCCAGCAGCCACGGGGCTTTAAGGGAAAAACTGTTTTTT.

This clonotype was detected a few times. The chain links TRBV5-1 to TRBJ2-1, with 7 bases lining up with TRBD1. Germline CDR1 reads SGHRS; CDR2 reads YFSETQ. After removal of 4 bases from V and 1 base from J, the junction contained 5 bases not matched to a gene. This CDR3 has 15 residues. DNA of the CDR3: TGCGCCAGCAGCCCAGGGGGTTTGTCCTACAATGAGCAGTTCTTC. It specifies CASSPGGLSYNEQFF.

The chain combines TRBV7-9 with TRBJ2-7, with D possibly being TRBD1 or TRBD2 (5 bases each). CDR3 length equals 16 residues. Trimming pared 1 base from V and 7 bases from J, leaving 20 bases between. Germline V gives CDR1 SEHNR, CDR2 FQNEAQ (reference sequence). CDR3 DNA sequence: TGTGCCAGCAGCTTAGAGGGGAGCGGTGCCTACAATGAGCAGTACTTC. Translating it yields CASSLEGSGAYNEQYF.

The chain recombines TRBV28 with TRBJ2-7, with TRBD1 matching over 8 bases. V gave up 4 bases and J gave up 2 bases; unmatched junction bases: 13. CDR3 length: 17 residues. In germline, CDR1 is MDHEN, CDR2 SYDVKM. CDR3 residues: CASSSWTGRASAYEQYF. The CDR3 nucleotides are TGTGCCAGCAGTTCGTGGACAGGGCGAGCAAGCGCCTACGAGCAGTACTTC.

This chain uses TRBV12-3 or TRBV12-4 with TRBJ1-2, with no clear D. The germline V and J ends were trimmed by 3 bases and 5 bases, with 13 bases remaining between them. The CDR3 has 14 amino acids. The chain's CDR3 is CASSFIGLGYGYTF. DNA for the CDR3: TGTGCCAGCAGTTTTATAGGGCTAGGATATGGCTACACCTTC.

The genes are TRBV7-2 and TRBJ1-4; TRBD1 matches at 12 bases. CDR1 SGHTA and CDR2 FQGNSA come from the germline V gene. V shed 4 bases and J 8 bases; nucleotides not matched to a gene: 14. The CDR3 runs 18 residues. CDR3: CASSSMTGTGGAREKLFF. For the CDR3, the DNA is TGTGCCAGCAGCTCAATGACCGGGACAGGGGGCGCGCGGGAAAAACTGTTTTTT.

The chain combines TRBV2 with TRBJ2-1, with no clear D. Trimming took 7 bases from V and 2 from J, leaving 12 bases between them. Germline CDR1 is SNHLY and CDR2 is FYNNEI. The CDR3 extends over 14 amino acids. The CDR3 DNA is TGTGCCAGCAAGGGTTGGGTCGCCTACAATGAGCAGTTCTTC. Its protein is CASKGWVAYNEQFF. Full variable domain (rest looked up from reference TRBV2 and TRBJ2-1): EPEVTQTPSHQVTQMGQEVILRCVPISNHLYFYWYRQILGQKVEFLVSFYNNEISEKSEIFDDQFSVERPDGSNFTLKIRSTKLEDSAMYFCASKGWVAYNEQFFGPGTRLTVL.

This clonotype was counted only a few times. J is TRBJ1-5 and V is TRBV2, with D perhaps TRBD1 (5 bases). The germline CDR1 and CDR2 sequences are SNHLY and FYNNEI. There are 13 residues in the CDR3. V dropped 6 bases and J dropped 7 bases, with 13 bases sitting between them. The CDR3, as DNA: TGTGCCAGCAGACAGGAAAGGAGCCAGCCCCAGCATTTT. Its translation: CASRQERSQPQHF.

The chain combines TRBV29-1 with TRBJ2-5; 7 bases line up with TRBD1. Germline trimming cut 4 bases from V and 13 bases from J; bases unmatched to any gene: 3. Germline lookup yields CDR1 SQVTM and CDR2 ANQGSEA. The CDR3 has 9 amino acids. The CDR3 here is CSVGDRAYF. The DNA for the CDR3 is TGCAGCGTTGGTGACAGGGCGTACTTC.

This clonotype came up a few times. The chain has TRBV5-1 and TRBJ2-5, with 7 bases that match TRBD2. Germline V lookup: CDR1 SGHRS, CDR2 YFSETQ. The CDR3 has 13 amino acids. The J segment lost 4 bases and the V segment lost 10 bases, leaving 10 bases of the junction unmatched. CDR3 amino acids: CAFEGTMGETQYF. The CDR3 nucleotides read TGCGCCTTTGAGGGGACTATGGGAGAGACCCAGTACTTC.

This clonotype was observed a handful of times. The V call is TRBV5-1, the J call TRBJ2-1; unclear D gene. V was pared by 1 base and J by 0 bases, with 11 bases between. Germline assignment: CDR1 SGHRS and CDR2 YFSETQ. CDR3 size: 16 residues. This CDR3 is CASSLPTSSSYNEQFF. CDR3 nucleotides: TGCGCCAGCAGCTTGCCCACGTCGAGCTCCTACAATGAGCAGTTCTTC. The full variable domain, rest sourced from reference TRBV5-1 and TRBJ2-1, is KAGVTQTPRYLIKTRGQQVTLSCSPISGHRSVSWYQQTPGQGLQFLFEYFSETQRNKGNFPGRFSGRQFSNSRSEMNVSTLELGDSALYLCASSLPTSSSYNEQFFGPGTRLTVL.

A few counts support this clonotype. V and J are TRBV6-2 or TRBV6-3 and TRBJ1-1; a weak D match, TRBD1 (5 bases). CDR1 is MNHEY and CDR2 is SVGEGT in the germline V gene. The V and J ends lost 7 bases and 1 base respectively, with 16 bases between them. The CDR3 is 15 residues long. The CDR3 region is CASTKRVGENTEAFF. CDR3 DNA: TGTGCCAGCACCAAAAGGGTAGGGGAGAACACTGAAGCTTTCTTT.